The T cell receptor beta chain under discussion was sequenced for a study of cytomegalovirus exposure and HLA in healthy donors. Whole-study findings and limits: Most TCR sequences were uncommon, yet certain public TCRs appeared in many donors. Reported performance of the classifier showed diagnosis of cytomegalovirus status with high specificity and sensitivity.

TCRdb keeps only in-frame clones here, not all; method: immunoSEQ multiplex PCR. The table shows about 200,000 clones, with about 84% occurring only once. From germline, CDR1 is SEHNR and CDR2 FQNEAQ (reference sequence). The CDR3 is 16 residues long. J lost 3 bases, V lost 1 base, and 1 base had no gene match. Separate from the roughly 670-subject first cohort, the 120-subject validation cohort was the one that the donors belonged to. For this clone: Its antigen is not identified.

Sequenced: PBMCs. The chain employs TRBV7-9 and TRBJ1-4; 11 bases are shared with TRBD1. The source is a woman under 30 in good health and CMV-seronegative. CDR3 residues: CASSLGTGGPNEKLFF. CDR3 coding DNA: TGTGCCAGCAGCTTAGGGACAGGGGGCCCTAATGAAAAACTGTTTTTT. The variable domain in full, with the rest retrieved from reference TRBV7-9 and TRBJ1-4, is DTGVSQNPRHKITKRGQNVTFRCDPISEHNRLYWYRQTLGQGPEFLTYFQNEAQLEKSRLLSDRFSAERPKGSFSTLEIQRTEQGDSAMYLCASSLGTGGPNEKLFFGSGTQLSVL.